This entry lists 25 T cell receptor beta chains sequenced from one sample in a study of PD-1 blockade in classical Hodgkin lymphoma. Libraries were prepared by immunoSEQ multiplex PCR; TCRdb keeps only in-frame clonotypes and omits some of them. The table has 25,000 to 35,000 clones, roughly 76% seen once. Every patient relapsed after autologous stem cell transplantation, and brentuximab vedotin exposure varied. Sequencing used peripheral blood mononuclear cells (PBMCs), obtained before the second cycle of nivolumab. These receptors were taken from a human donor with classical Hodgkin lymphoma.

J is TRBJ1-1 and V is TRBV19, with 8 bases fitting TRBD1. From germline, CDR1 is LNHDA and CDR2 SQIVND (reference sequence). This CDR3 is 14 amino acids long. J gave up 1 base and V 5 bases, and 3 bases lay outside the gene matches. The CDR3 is CASSLGTGNTEAFF. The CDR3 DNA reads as TGTGCCAGTAGTCTCGGGACAGGGAACACTGAAGCTTTCTTT.

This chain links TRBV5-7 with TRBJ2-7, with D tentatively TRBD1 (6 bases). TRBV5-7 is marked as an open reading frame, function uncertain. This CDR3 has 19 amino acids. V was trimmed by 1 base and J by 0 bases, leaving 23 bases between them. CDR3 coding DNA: TGTGCCAGCAGCTTGTCACTCTTCGAAACAGGGCTGATCTCCTACGAGCAGTACTTC. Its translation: CASSLSLFETGLISYEQYF.

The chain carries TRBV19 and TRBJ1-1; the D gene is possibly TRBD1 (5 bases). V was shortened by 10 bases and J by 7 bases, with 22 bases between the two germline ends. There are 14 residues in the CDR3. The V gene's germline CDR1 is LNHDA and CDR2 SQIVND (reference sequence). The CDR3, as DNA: TGTGCCATTTCGAAGGCCGAGGGGTCGCGTGAAGCTTTCTTT. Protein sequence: CAISKAEGSREAFF.

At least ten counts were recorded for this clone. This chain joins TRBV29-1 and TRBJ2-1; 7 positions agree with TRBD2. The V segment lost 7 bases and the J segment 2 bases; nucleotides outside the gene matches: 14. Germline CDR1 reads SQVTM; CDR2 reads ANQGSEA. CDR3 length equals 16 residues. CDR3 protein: CSGMGGGRSTYNEQFF. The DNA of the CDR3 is TGCAGCGGCATGGGGGGGGGACGGAGTACCTACAATGAGCAGTTCTTC.

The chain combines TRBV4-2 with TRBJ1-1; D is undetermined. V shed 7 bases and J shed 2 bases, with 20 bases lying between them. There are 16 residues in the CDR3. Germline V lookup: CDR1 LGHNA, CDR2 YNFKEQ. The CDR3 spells CASKVEAGSINTEAFF. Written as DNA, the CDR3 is TGTGCCAGCAAAGTAGAGGCTGGTAGTATCAACACTGAAGCTTTCTTT.

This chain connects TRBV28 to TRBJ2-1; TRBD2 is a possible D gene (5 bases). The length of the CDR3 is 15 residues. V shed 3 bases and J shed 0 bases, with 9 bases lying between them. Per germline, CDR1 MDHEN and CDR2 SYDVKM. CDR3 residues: CASSFEGVSYNEQFF. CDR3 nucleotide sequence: TGTGCCAGCAGTTTCGAGGGAGTCTCCTACAATGAGCAGTTCTTC.

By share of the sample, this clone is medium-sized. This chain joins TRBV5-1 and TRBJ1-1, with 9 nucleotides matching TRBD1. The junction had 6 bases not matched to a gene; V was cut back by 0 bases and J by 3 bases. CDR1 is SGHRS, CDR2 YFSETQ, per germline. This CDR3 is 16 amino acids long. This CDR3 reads CASSLAQGAAYTEAFF. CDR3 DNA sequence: TGCGCCAGCAGCTTGGCACAGGGGGCGGCGTACACTGAAGCTTTCTTT.

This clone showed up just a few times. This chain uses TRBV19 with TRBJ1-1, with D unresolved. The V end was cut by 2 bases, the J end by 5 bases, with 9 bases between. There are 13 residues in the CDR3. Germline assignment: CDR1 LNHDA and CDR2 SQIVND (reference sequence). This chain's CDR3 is CASSIRERTEAFF. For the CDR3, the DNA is TGTGCCAGTAGTATACGGGAGAGGACTGAAGCTTTCTTT.

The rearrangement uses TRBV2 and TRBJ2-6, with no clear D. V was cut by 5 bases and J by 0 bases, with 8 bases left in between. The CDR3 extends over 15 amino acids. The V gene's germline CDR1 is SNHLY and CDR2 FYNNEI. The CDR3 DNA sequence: TGTGCCAGCAGTCGGACCGACTCTGGGGCCAACGTCCTGACTTTC. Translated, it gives CASSRTDSGANVLTF.

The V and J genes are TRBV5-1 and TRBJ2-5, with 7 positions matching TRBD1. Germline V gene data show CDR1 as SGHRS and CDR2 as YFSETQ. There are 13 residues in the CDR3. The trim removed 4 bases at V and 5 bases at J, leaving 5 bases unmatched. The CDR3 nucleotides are TGCGCCAGCAGCCGGGACAGCCGGGAGACCCAGTACTTC. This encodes CASSRDSRETQYF.

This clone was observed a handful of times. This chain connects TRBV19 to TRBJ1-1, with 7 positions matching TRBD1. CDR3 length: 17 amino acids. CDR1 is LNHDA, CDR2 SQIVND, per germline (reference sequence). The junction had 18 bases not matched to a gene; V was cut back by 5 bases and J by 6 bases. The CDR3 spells CASSPEPPGQSLAEAFF. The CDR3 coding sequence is TGTGCCAGTAGTCCGGAACCCCCGGGACAGAGCCTCGCTGAAGCTTTCTTT.

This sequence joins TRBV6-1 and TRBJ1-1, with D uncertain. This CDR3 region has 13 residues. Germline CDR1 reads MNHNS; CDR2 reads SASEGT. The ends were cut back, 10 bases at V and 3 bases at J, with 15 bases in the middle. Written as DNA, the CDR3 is TGTGCCATCCGCTTAGGAGTTTACACTGAAGCTTTCTTT. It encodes CAIRLGVYTEAFF.

CDR3 residues: CASSPGTLKTDTQYF. The CDR3, as DNA: TGTGCCAGCAGTCCCGGGACCCTAAAAACAGATACGCAGTATTTT. This rearrangement joins TRBV6-5 to TRBJ2-3, with D perhaps TRBD1 or TRBD2 (5 bases each). Germline CDR1 reads MNHEY; CDR2 reads SVGAGI. Trimming removed 5 bases from V and 3 bases from J, with 15 bases in between. The CDR3 runs 15 residues.

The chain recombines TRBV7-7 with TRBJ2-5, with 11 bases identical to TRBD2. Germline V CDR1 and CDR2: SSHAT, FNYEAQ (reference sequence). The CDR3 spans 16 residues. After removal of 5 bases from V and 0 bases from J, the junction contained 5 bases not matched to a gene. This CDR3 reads CASSPTSGGHQETQYF. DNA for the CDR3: TGTGCCAGCAGCCCAACTAGCGGGGGCCACCAAGAGACCCAGTACTTC.

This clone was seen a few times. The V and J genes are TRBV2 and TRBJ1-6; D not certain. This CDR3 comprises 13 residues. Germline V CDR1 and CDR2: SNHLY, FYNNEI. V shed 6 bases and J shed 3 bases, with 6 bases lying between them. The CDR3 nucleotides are TGTGCCAGCAGGCCCAACTATAATTCACCCCTCCACTTT. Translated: CASRPNYNSPLHF.

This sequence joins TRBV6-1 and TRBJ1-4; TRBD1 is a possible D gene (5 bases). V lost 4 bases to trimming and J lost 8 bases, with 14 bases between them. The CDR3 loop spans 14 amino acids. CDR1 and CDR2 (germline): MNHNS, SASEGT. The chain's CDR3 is CASSGGGEGEKLFF. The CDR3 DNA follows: TGTGCCAGCAGTGGCGGGGGGGAAGGAGAAAAACTGTTTTTT.

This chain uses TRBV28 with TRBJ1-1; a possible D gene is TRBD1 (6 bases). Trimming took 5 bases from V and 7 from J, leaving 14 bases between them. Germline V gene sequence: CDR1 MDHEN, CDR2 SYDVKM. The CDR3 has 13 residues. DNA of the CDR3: TGTGCCAGCAGTCCAGACAGGCGTCTTGAAGCTTTCTTT. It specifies CASSPDRRLEAFF.

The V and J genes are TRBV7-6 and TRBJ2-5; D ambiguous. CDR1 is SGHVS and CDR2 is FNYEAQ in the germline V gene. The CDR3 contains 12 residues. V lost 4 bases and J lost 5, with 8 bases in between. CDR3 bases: TGTGCCAGCAGCTCTAGAGCGGAGACCCAGTACTTC. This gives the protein CASSSRAETQYF.

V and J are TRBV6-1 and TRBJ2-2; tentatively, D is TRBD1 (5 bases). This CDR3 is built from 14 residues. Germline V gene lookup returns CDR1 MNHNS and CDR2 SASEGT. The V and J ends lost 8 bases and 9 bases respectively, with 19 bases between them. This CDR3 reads CASGQGLIRRELFF. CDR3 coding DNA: TGTGCCAGCGGGCAGGGCTTGATTAGAAGGGAGCTGTTTTTT.

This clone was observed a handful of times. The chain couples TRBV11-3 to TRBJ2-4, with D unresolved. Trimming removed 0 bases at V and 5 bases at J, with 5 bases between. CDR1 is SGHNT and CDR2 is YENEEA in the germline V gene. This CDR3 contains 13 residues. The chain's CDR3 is CASSLEPENIQYF. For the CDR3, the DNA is TGTGCCAGCAGCTTAGAGCCGGAAAACATTCAGTACTTC.

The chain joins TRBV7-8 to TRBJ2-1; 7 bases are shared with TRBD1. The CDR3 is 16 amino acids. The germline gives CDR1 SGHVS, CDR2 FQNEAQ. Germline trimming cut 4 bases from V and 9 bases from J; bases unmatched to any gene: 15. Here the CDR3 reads CASSSIRDSKVGEQFF. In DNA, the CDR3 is TGTGCCAGCAGCTCAATCCGGGACAGCAAGGTTGGTGAGCAGTTCTTC.

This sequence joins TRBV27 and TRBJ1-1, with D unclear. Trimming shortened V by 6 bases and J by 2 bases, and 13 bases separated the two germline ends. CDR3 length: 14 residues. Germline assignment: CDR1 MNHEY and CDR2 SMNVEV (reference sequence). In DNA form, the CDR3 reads TGTGCCAGCAGCCAGACCTCTTATAACACTGAAGCTTTCTTT. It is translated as CASSQTSYNTEAFF.

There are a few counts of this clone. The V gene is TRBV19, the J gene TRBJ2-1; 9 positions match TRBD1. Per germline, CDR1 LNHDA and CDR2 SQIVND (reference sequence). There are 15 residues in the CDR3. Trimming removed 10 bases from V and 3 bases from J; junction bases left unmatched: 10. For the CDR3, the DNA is TGTGCCACCTCAATGGGGACAGGGCTCTACAATGAGCAGTTCTTC. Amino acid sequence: CATSMGTGLYNEQFF.

CDR3: CASSPQGSTGELFF. For the CDR3, the DNA is TGTGCCAGCTCACCACAGGGGAGCACCGGGGAGCTGTTTTTT. The V call is TRBV18, the J call TRBJ2-2; tentatively, D is TRBD1 or TRBD2 (5 bases each). V lost 1 base and J 4 bases, leaving 7 bases between the germline ends. The CDR3 contains 14 residues. Germline CDR1 reads KGHSH; CDR2 reads LQKENI.

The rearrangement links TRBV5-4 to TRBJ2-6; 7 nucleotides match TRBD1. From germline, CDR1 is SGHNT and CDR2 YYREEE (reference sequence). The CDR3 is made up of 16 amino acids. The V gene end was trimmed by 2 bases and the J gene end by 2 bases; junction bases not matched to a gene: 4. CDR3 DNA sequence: TGTGCCAGCAGCTTTGACAGGGTAGCTGGGGCCAACGTCCTGACTTTC. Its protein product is CASSFDRVAGANVLTF.